This T cell receptor (beta chain) was profiled in a study of blood T cell repertoires in COVID-19. This CDR3 has 14 residues. Germline CDR1 MNHEY, CDR2 SVGAGI. The junction had 4 bases not matched to a gene; V was cut back by 7 bases and J by 7 bases. Using immunoSEQ multiplex PCR, the repertoire was profiled, and TCRdb retains in-frame clones only, with some absent. In the table there are 60,000 to 70,000 clones, 70% to 85% of which are singletons. The sequence derives from a man between 60 and 70 years old with acute or convalescent COVID-19. Input material: peripheral blood. This rearrangement joins TRBV6-5 to TRBJ1-6; 10 bases are shared with TRBD1. This chain's CDR3 is CASKGQGENSPLHF. In DNA, the CDR3 is TGTGCCAGCAAAGGACAGGGGGAAAATTCACCCCTCCACTTT.